This entry describes one T cell receptor beta chain. Its antigen is currently unknown. Relative to the germline gene, one junction end is altered; a read error may explain this. No cell sorting was done before RNA was extracted from the tissue. This non-tumor lung sample came from over 3 cm beyond the tumor edge. This sample stems from a study of tumor and adjacent non-tumor tissue in lung cancer. About the study: Patients comprised approximately eleven adenocarcinoma, a couple of squamous cell carcinoma and 1 small cell lung cancer. The patients, 10 men and roughly 5 women, were roughly 31 to 80 with stage I to III disease. Study conclusions and caveats: In normal lung, the top 100 clones were significantly more dominant than in tumor. Compared with tumor, normal lung showed significantly lower TCR diversity.

TCRbeta libraries were built with three rounds of nested PCR, modified from ARM-PCR. MiXCR, run by TCRdb on the multiplex PCR reads, gives a single entry per CDR3 protein. Of more than 75,000 distinct CDR3 sequences in the sample, 75% to 90% are singletons; the top ten hold around 30%. The specimen was distant non-tumor lung tissue. This TCR was sampled from a man aged 55 to 70 with small cell lung cancer.

DNA for the CDR3: TGTGCCAGCAGTATCTCAGGGGGCTCGGAGACCCAATACTTC. This sequence encodes CASSISGGSETQYF. The genes are TRBV12-3 or TRBV12-4 and TRBJ2-5; 8 nucleotides agree with TRBD1. The CDR3 loop spans 14 amino acids.